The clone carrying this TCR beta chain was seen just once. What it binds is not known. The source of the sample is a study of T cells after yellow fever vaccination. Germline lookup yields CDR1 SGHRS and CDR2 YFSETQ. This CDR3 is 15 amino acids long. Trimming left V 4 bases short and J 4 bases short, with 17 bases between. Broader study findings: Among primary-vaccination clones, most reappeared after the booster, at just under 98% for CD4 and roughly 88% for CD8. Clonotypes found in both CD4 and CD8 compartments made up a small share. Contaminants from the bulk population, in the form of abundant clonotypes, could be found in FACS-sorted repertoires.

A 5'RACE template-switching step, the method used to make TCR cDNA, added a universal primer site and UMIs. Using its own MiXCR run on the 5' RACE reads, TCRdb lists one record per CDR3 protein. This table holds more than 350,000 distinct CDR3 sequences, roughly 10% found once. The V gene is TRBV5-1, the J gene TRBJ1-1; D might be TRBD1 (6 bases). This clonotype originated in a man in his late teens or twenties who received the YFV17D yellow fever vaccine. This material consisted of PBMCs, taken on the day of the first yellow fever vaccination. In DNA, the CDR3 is TGCGCCAGCAGCGTACAGGGCGAAGTGGGCACTGAAGCTTTCTTT. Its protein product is CASSVQGEVGTEAFF. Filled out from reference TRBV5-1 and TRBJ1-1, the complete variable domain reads KAGVTQTPRYLIKTRGQQVTLSCSPISGHRSVSWYQQTPGQGLQFLFEYFSETQRNKGNFPGRFSGRQFSNSRSEMNVSTLELGDSALYLCASSVQGEVGTEAFFGQGTRLTVV.